The 22 T cell receptor beta chains in this list originate from one sample, sequenced in a study of CD8+CD57+ T cells in acquired aplastic anemia. Patients who underwent sequencing had shown CD8+CD57+ cell expansion by flow cytometry. TCR beta VDJ combinations and CDR3 sequences were profiled from genomic DNA. Using its own MiXCR run on the reads, TCRdb lists one record per CDR3 protein. The sample includes about 470,000 distinct CDR3 sequences, more than 25% of them seen just once. Material for sequencing was sorted CD4+, CD8+, or CD8+CD57+ T cells (not recorded which) from PBMCs. The origin of the receptors is a human donor with aplastic anemia.

The genes are TRBV19 and TRBJ1-5, with 10 bases aligning to TRBD1. V dropped 7 bases and J dropped 7; count of bases not matched to a gene: 19. The V gene's germline CDR1 is LNHDA and CDR2 SQIVND (reference sequence). The CDR3 extends over 18 amino acids. In nucleotides, the CDR3 is TGTGCCAGTACCAGGGACAGGGGCGGATGGGGGTTAAGACAGCCCCAGCATTTT. Protein product: CASTRDRGGWGLRQPQHF.

The V and J genes are TRBV2 and TRBJ2-7, with 7 bases that match TRBD2. This CDR3 is built from 15 residues. V was clipped by 6 bases and J by 6 bases; unmatched bases: 14. Per germline, CDR1 SNHLY and CDR2 FYNNEI. The CDR3 region has the DNA TGTGCCAGCAGCGCCCTAGGACTAGTCATTCCCGAGCAGTACTTC. Its protein product is CASSALGLVIPEQYF.

This clonotype was seen a handful of times. The genes are TRBV2 and TRBJ2-7; 8 bases match TRBD1. This CDR3 has 12 residues. Looked up from germline, CDR1 is SNHLY and CDR2 is FYNNEI. V was clipped by 4 bases and J by 5 bases; unmatched bases: 1. The CDR3 region is CASSGTGNEQYF. The CDR3 nucleotides are TGTGCCAGCAGTGGGACAGGGAACGAGCAGTACTTC. Full variable domain (rest looked up from reference TRBV2 and TRBJ2-7): EPEVTQTPSHQVTQMGQEVILRCVPISNHLYFYWYRQILGQKVEFLVSFYNNEISEKSEIFDDQFSVERPDGSNFTLKIRSTKLEDSAMYFCASSGTGNEQYFGPGTRLTVT.

The chain uses TRBV12-3 or TRBV12-4 and TRBJ2-1, with 15 bases that match TRBD2. The J segment lost 7 bases and the V segment lost 7 bases, leaving 8 bases of the junction unmatched. The CDR3 extends over 16 amino acids. In nucleotides, the CDR3 is TGTGCCAGCACCAGGACTAGCGGGGGGGTTAGGAATGAGCAGTTCTTC. It specifies CASTRTSGGVRNEQFF.

The V gene is TRBV7-3, the J gene TRBJ2-7; D is perhaps TRBD2 (6 bases). V gave up 8 bases and J gave up 6 bases, with 23 bases separating them. This CDR3 has 15 amino acids. In germline, CDR1 is SGHTA, CDR2 FQGTGA. CDR3 nucleotide sequence: TGTGCCAGCGAAGGAGAGCCGGGACTCCCCGTCGAGCAGTACTTC. This gives the protein CASEGEPGLPVEQYF.

There are many counts of this clonotype. V is TRBV29-1 and J is TRBJ2-7; D is possibly TRBD1 (5 bases). Looked up from germline, CDR1 is SQVTM and CDR2 is ANQGSEA. V lost 7 bases to trimming and J lost 5 bases, with 12 bases between them. This CDR3 has 11 amino acids. CDR3 residues: CSATGFNEQYF. CDR3 coding DNA: TGCAGCGCCACAGGTTTTAACGAGCAGTACTTC.

Ten or more counts support this clonotype. This rearrangement joins TRBV15 to TRBJ1-5; tentative D call: TRBD1 (5 bases). V was trimmed by 0 bases and J by 3 bases, leaving 9 bases between them. Germline lookup yields CDR1 LNHNV and CDR2 YYDKDF (reference sequence). The CDR3 length is 15 residues. CDR3 DNA: TGTGCCACCAGCAGAGACGACAGATTCAATCAGCCCCAGCATTTT. Translating it yields CATSRDDRFNQPQHF. The full variable domain, rest sourced from reference TRBV15 and TRBJ1-5, is DAMVIQNPRYQVTQFGKPVTLSCSQTLNHNVMYWYQQKSSQAPKLLFHYYDKDFNNEADTPDNFQSRRPNTSFCFLDIRSPGLGDTAMYLCATSRDDRFNQPQHFGDGTRLSIL.

The sample holds a few counts of this clonotype. The chain joins TRBV20-1 to TRBJ2-3, with 9 bases aligning to TRBD1. Unmatched junction bases numbered 5, after V lost 0 bases and J lost 1 base. Germline values: CDR1 DFQATT, CDR2 SNEGSKA (reference sequence). This CDR3 comprises 16 residues. The CDR3 nucleotides are TGCAGTGCTAGAGATCTTGGGACAGGGCGCACAGATACGCAGTATTTT. Protein sequence: CSARDLGTGRTDTQYF.

The chain combines TRBV11-1 with TRBJ1-4; D might be TRBD1 (5 bases). CDR3 size: 17 residues. Germline V gene sequence: CDR1 SGHAT, CDR2 FQDESV (reference sequence). V lost 1 base to trimming and J lost 8 bases, with 20 bases between them. The CDR3 bases are TGTGCCAGCAGCTTAGACCCCCCAGGGCGCGTTGGGGAAAAACTGTTTTTT. Amino acids: CASSLDPPGRVGEKLFF.

V and J are TRBV7-8 and TRBJ2-5; D is uncertain. From germline, CDR1 is SGHVS and CDR2 FQNEAQ. CDR3 length: 12 residues. V lost 1 base and J 9 bases, leaving 9 bases between the germline ends. CDR3 amino acids: CASSLDDQPQYF. As DNA, the CDR3 is TGTGCCAGCAGCTTAGACGACCAGCCCCAGTACTTC. Supplemented by reference TRBV7-8 and TRBJ2-5, the full variable domain reads GAGVSQSPRYKVAKRGQDVALRCDPISGHVSLFWYQQALGQGPEFLTYFQNEAQLDKSGLPSDRFFAERPEGSVSTLKIQRTQQEDSAVYLCASSLDDQPQYFGPGTRLLVL.

This clonotype came up many times. J is TRBJ2-5 and V is TRBV24-1; D might be TRBD2 (6 bases). Germline V lookup: CDR1 KGHDR, CDR2 SFDVKD. CDR3 length equals 16 residues. Trimming took off 7 bases at V and 5 bases at J, with 22 bases between the two ends. The CDR3 DNA is TGTGCCACCAGCCTATCGACAAGTTCAGGGAGGGAGACCCAGTACTTC. Its protein is CATSLSTSSGRETQYF.

The rearrangement joins TRBV4-1 to TRBJ2-6; 7 positions match TRBD1. The CDR3 spans 16 residues. Germline V gene lookup returns CDR1 MGHRA and CDR2 YSYEKL. Trimming removed 5 bases from V and 4 bases from J; junction bases left unmatched: 8. Written as DNA, the CDR3 is TGCGCCAGCAGCGCACCGGGACAGTCAGGGGCCAACGTCCTGACTTTC. This encodes CASSAPGQSGANVLTF.

Comment on this clonotype: Because the CDR3 is missing its conserved closing phenylalanine or tryptophan, this is likely a read error. The chain carries TRBV10-3 and TRBJ2-6; 8 nucleotides line up with TRBD1. V gave up 7 bases and J gave up 1 base; unmatched junction bases: 18. The germline V gene has CDR1 ENHRY and CDR2 SYGVKD. CDR3 length equals 20 residues. The CDR3 loop reads CAIKVGGWTGMSSGANVLTS. The CDR3, as DNA: TGTGCCATCAAGGTGGGGGGATGGACAGGGATGTCTTCTGGGGCCAACGTCCTGACTTCC.

To note about this clonotype: This sequence may be a read error, since a much larger clone differs from it by one base. The V gene is TRBV10-1, the J gene TRBJ2-7; perhaps D is TRBD1 or TRBD2 (5 bases each). The V gene lost 3 bases and the J gene lost 2 bases, with 11 bases spanning the gap. In germline, CDR1 is WNHNN, CDR2 SYGVQD (reference sequence). CDR3 size: 14 residues. Here the CDR3 reads CASSEEGSTYEQYF. The DNA for the CDR3 is TGCGCCAGCAGTGAAGAGGGGTCAACCTACGAGCAGTACTTC.

This clonotype is a singleton in its sample. A much larger clonotype is one base distant, so this may be a read error. The CDR3 region is CASSFGQGEGCTF. The DNA for the CDR3 is TGTGCCAGCAGCTTCGGACAGGGTGAAGGCTGCACCTTC. The rearrangement joins TRBV7-9 to TRBJ1-2; TRBD1 matches at 8 bases. Germline-derived CDR1 and CDR2 are SEHNR and FQNEAQ (reference sequence). The CDR3 has 13 residues.

The gene calls are TRBV11-1 and TRBJ1-1; D remains ambiguous. The germline gives CDR1 SGHAT, CDR2 FQDESV (reference sequence). CDR3 size: 14 residues. V lost 5 bases and J 1 base, leaving 11 bases between the germline ends. CDR3 DNA sequence: TGTGCCAGCAGCCTAACGGACGGGAACACTGAAGCTTTCTTT. It codes for CASSLTDGNTEAFF.

Remarks on this clonotype: A read error may explain this, as a much larger clone is one base away. The chain uses TRBV20-1 and TRBJ2-1, with a possible D match to TRBD2 (6 bases). V was pared by 0 bases and J by 10 bases, with 22 bases between. The germline V gene encodes CDR1 DFQATT and CDR2 SNEGSKA (reference sequence). This CDR3 has 16 residues. The CDR3 reads CSAREPGARGAYEQFF. The CDR3 DNA is TGCAGTGCTAGAGAACCCGGGGCGCGGGGTGCCTACGAGCAGTTCTTC.

This clonotype was seen at least ten times. The chain has TRBV20-1 and TRBJ2-7; no definite D call. Germline V lookup: CDR1 DFQATT, CDR2 SNEGSKA (reference sequence). The CDR3 runs 12 residues. V was trimmed by 5 bases and J by 0 bases, leaving 8 bases between them. The DNA of the CDR3 is TGCAGTGCTCCGCTATCCTCCTACGAGCAGTACTTC. It translates to CSAPLSSYEQYF.

This clonotype has just one count. CDR3 residues: CSAPDRGNEQFF. In DNA form, the CDR3 reads TGCAGTGCTCCGGACAGGGGAAATGAGCAGTTCTTC. J is TRBJ2-1 and V is TRBV20-1; 9 nucleotides match TRBD1. This CDR3 comprises 12 residues. Germline lookup yields CDR1 DFQATT and CDR2 SNEGSKA (reference sequence). V was clipped by 5 bases and J by 7 bases; unmatched bases: 3.

The rearrangement uses TRBV9 and TRBJ2-5; D possibly corresponds to TRBD1 (8 bases). Trimming left V 4 bases short and J 3 bases short, with 16 bases between. Germline CDR1 is SGDLS and CDR2 is YYNGEE. The CDR3 runs 15 residues. For the CDR3, the DNA is TGTGCCAGCAGCTCCAGCGGGACAGGAGAAGAGACCCAGTACTTC. Its protein product is CASSSSGTGEETQYF.

At least ten counts were recorded for this clonotype. The J gene is TRBJ1-1, the V gene TRBV14, with D unclear. Trimming removed 4 bases at V and 4 bases at J, with 7 bases between. This CDR3 spans 12 amino acids. Germline CDR1 reads SGHDN; CDR2 reads FVKESK. The CDR3 DNA follows: TGTGCCAGCAGCCGCTTTTCCACTGAAGCTTTCTTT. This translates into CASSRFSTEAFF.

The table lists this clonotype with a few counts. This chain joins TRBV6-1 and TRBJ2-3; 7 nucleotides match TRBD1. CDR1 is MNHNS, CDR2 SASEGT, per germline. The length of the CDR3 is 14 residues. V dropped 7 bases and J dropped 5; count of bases not matched to a gene: 9. The CDR3 reads CASNPTGTGDTQYF. The CDR3 DNA is TGTGCCAGCAATCCGACAGGGACGGGAGATACGCAGTATTTT.